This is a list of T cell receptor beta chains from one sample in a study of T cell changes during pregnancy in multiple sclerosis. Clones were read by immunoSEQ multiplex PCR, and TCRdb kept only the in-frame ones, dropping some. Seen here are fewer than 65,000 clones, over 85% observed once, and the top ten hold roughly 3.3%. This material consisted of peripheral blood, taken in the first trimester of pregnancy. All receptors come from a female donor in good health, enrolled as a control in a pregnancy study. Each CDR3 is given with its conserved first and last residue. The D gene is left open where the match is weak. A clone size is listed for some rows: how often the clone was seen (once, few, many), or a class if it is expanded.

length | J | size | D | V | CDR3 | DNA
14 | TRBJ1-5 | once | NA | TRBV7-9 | CASSLKGGNQPQHF | TGTGCCAGCAGCTTAAAAGGGGGCAATCAGCCCCAGCATTTT
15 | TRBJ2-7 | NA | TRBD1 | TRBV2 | CASSLRRVQGTVRYF | TGTGCCAGCAGCTTAAGAAGGGTACAGGGGACGGTGCGGTACTTC
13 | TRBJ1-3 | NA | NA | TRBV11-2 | CASSLGWLNTIYF | TGTGCCAGCAGCTTAGGATGGCTGAACACCATATATTTT
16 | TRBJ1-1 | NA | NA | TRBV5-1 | CASSPGGGASRTEAFF | TGCGCCAGCAGCCCGGGTGGGGGGGCAAGTCGCACTGAAGCTTTCTTT
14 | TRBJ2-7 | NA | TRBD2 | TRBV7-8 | CASSFLAATYEQYF | TGTGCCAGCAGCTTCCTAGCGGCAACCTACGAGCAGTACTTC
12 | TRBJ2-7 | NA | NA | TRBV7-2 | CASNTNSYEQYF | TGTGCCAGCAACACCAACTCCTACGAGCAGTACTTC
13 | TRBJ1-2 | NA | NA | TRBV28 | CASSFLQSYGYTF | TGTGCCAGCAGTTTTTTACAGAGCTATGGCTACACCTTC
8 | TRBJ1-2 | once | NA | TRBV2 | CASTSYTF | TGTGCCAGCACTAGCTACACCTTC
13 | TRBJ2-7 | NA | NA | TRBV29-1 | CSVESLDTYEQYF | TGCAGCGTTGAAAGTTTGGACACCTACGAGCAGTACTTC
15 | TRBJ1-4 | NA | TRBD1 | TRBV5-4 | CASSSGGTGNEKLFF | TGTGCCAGCAGCTCCGGAGGGACAGGAAATGAAAAACTGTTTTTT
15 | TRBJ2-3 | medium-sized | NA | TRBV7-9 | CASSLAVLPEDTQYF | TGTGCCAGCAGCTTAGCGGTCCTACCTGAGGATACGCAGTATTTT
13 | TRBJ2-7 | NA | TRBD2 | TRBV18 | CASSPGLAYEQYF | TGTGCCAGCTCACCCGGACTAGCGTATGAGCAGTACTTC
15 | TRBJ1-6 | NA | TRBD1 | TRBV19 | CASSPQDRAYSPLHF | TGTGCCAGTAGTCCCCAGGACAGGGCGTATTCACCCCTCCACTTT
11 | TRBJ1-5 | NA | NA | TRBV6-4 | CASTHSAAQHF | TGTGCCAGCACCCATAGCGCAGCCCAGCATTTT
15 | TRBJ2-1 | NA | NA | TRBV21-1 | CASSSGTSHYNEQFF | TGTGCCAGCAGCTCCGGGACTAGCCACTACAATGAGCAGTTCTTC
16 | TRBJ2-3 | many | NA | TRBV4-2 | CASSQGGGEGTDTQYF | TGTGCCAGCAGCCAGGGAGGCGGAGAGGGCACAGATACGCAGTATTTT
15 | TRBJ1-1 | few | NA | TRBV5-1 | CASSLFGQSNTEAFF | TGCGCCAGCAGCTTGTTTGGACAGAGCAACACTGAAGCTTTCTTT
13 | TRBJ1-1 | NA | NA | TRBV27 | CASSFRQNTEAFF | TGTGCCAGCAGTTTCCGACAGAACACTGAAGCTTTCTTT
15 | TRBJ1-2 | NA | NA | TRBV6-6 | CASSYRDNRNSGYTF | TGTGCCAGCAGTTACCGGGACAATAGGAACAGTGGCTACACCTTC
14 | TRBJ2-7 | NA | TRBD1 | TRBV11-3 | CASSPGQGSYEQYF | TGTGCCAGCAGCCCAGGACAGGGCTCCTACGAGCAGTACTTC
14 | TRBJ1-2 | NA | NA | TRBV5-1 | CASSLVPGHYGYTF | TGCGCCAGCAGCTTGGTTCCGGGTCACTATGGCTACACCTTC
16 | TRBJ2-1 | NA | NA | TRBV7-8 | CASSSTVPFYYNEQFF | TGTGCCAGCAGCTCGACAGTGCCCTTCTACTACAATGAGCAGTTCTTC
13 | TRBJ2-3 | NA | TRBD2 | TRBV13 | CATWGGTTDTQYF | TGTGCCACCTGGGGGGGAACCACAGATACGCAGTATTTT
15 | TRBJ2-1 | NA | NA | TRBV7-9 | CASSLQDSLYNEQFF | TGTGCCAGCAGCTTGCAGGACAGTTTATACAATGAGCAGTTCTTC
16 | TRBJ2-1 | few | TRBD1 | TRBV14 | CASSQVSGQGAYEQFF | TGTGCCAGCAGCCAAGTGTCCGGACAGGGGGCGTATGAGCAGTTCTTC
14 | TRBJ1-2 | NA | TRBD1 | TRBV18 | CASSPSRDSYGYTF | TGTGCCAGCTCACCAAGCCGGGACAGCTATGGCTACACCTTC